This T cell receptor (beta chain) was captured by sequencing in a study of CD8 T cells in ankylosing spondylitis (TCRdb year 2017). About the full investigation: To find TCR variants linked to disease, the study profiled T cell receptor beta repertoires in ankylosing spondylitis patients and healthy donors. Peripheral blood was sampled, and synovial fluid was also collected from ankylosing spondylitis patients. The full study cohort comprised approximately 23 ankylosing spondylitis patients and about 110 healthy donors. What the study reported, not specific to this receptor: The disease-linked clones showed a CD8+ phenotype and occurred at relatively low frequencies in peripheral blood. The disease-linked clones were reported as significantly enriched in matched synovial fluid samples from ankylosing spondylitis patients. Some of the motif variants had been reported before in the synovial fluid and blood of reactive arthritis patients, a finding that suggests common disease-initiation mechanisms. A TCR beta motif made up of several highly homologous amino acid variants appeared to be characteristic of blood from ankylosing spondylitis patients.

Sequencing was carried out with an Illumina HiSeq 2500. Quantitative 5'-RACE with molecular barcodes was the method used to prepare the TCR beta libraries. For the original study's pipeline: A new computational method based on a probabilistic model of VDJ rearrangement was used to identify disease-linked TCR variants. TCRdb reanalyzed the raw reads on its own, using fastp at Q25 for trimming and MiXCR for clone calling, and kept in-frame beta chains. CDR3 protein duplicates are merged, each entry listing the most common genes and DNA. TCRdb assigned the V and J calls; the authors' analysis was not used. The sample has under 250,000 distinct CDR3 sequences on record, roughly a third of them singletons. Together, the top ten hold roughly 4.2% of the sample. CDR1 SGHKS and CDR2 YYEKEE are derived from the germline V gene (reference sequence). Trimming takes 3 bases off V and 9 bases off J; junction bases not matched to a gene: 15. The CDR3 runs 16 residues from the cysteine to the phenylalanine. The CDR3 DNA has 48 bases and is translated from base 1.

Worth noting for this clonotype: The antigen it recognizes is unknown. Within one base of it there is no much larger clone, and no base qualities were kept.

The chain is encoded by TRBV5-5 joined to TRBJ2-7, and TRBD1 aligns with 10 junction nucleotides. Sequencing used blood, either unsorted or a sorted T cell fraction (not recorded which). The receptor was isolated from a male donor with ankylosing spondylitis or in good health (not recorded which). The DNA reads TGTGCCAGCAGCTCCTCCCGGGACAGGGGCGCCTGGGGGCAGTACTTC. Its protein is CASSSSRDRGAWGQYF.